A single sample is the source of the 21 T cell receptor beta chains below, sequenced in a study of T-cell reconstitution after alpha-beta-depleted transplantation in children. The authors prepared the TCRbeta library with unique molecular identifiers. TCRdb independently ran MiXCR on the PCR reads; one entry per CDR3 protein. The sample has about 58,000 distinct CDR3 sequences; roughly 45% are singletons. The sequencing used PBMCs, mostly from graft donor cells, collected 360 days after TCRalphabeta/CD19-depleted stem cell transplant. These receptors were collected from a male patient younger than 18 who had a stem cell transplant for acute lymphoblastic leukemia, so the T cells may come from the graft donor.

The chain uses TRBV11-2 and TRBJ2-1; unclear D gene. CDR1 and CDR2 from the germline V gene are SGHAT and FQNNGV. V was trimmed by 5 bases and J by 2 bases, leaving 4 bases between them. The CDR3 is 12 residues long. The CDR3 coding sequence is TGTGCCAGCAGCACTACCTACAATGAGCAGTTCTTC. Translating gives CASSTTYNEQFF.

This chain joins TRBV28 and TRBJ2-5, with D possibly matching TRBD1 (6 bases). Trimming pared 6 bases from V and 1 base from J, leaving 15 bases between. CDR3 length: 15 amino acids. Germline V gene sequence: CDR1 MDHEN, CDR2 SYDVKM. DNA of the CDR3: TGTGCCAGCAGCGCTTCGGGACAACCCCAAGAGACCCAGTACTTC. This codes for CASSASGQPQETQYF.

This clonotype has at least ten counts. V and J are TRBV28 and TRBJ2-5; the D call may be TRBD1 or TRBD2 (6 bases each). The CDR3 runs to 13 residues. Germline V CDR1 and CDR2: MDHEN, SYDVKM. V dropped 2 bases and J dropped 4 bases, with 8 bases sitting between them. CDR3 nucleotide sequence: TGTGCCAGCAGTTTAGGGGGGCGAGAGACCCAGTACTTC. It specifies CASSLGGRETQYF.

Only a few counts were recorded for this clonotype. The chain joins TRBV5-1 to TRBJ2-5, with D hard to call. Germline CDR1 reads SGHRS; CDR2 reads YFSETQ. V was clipped by 0 bases and J by 0 bases, with 12 bases between them. The CDR3 has 16 residues. This chain's CDR3 is CASSLVAAWYQETQYF. The CDR3 DNA reads TGCGCCAGCAGCTTGGTGGCAGCCTGGTACCAAGAGACCCAGTACTTC.

This clonotype has just a few counts. The chain is built from TRBV10-1 and TRBJ2-7; D unclear. Germline CDR1 reads WNHNN; CDR2 reads SYGVQD (reference sequence). Trimming left V 3 bases short and J 4 bases short, with 4 bases between. This CDR3 contains 11 residues. As DNA, the CDR3 is TGCGCCAGCAGTGACCGTTACGAGCAGTACTTC. This encodes CASSDRYEQYF.

This rearrangement joins TRBV5-4 to TRBJ2-6; 11 positions match TRBD2. Trimming cost V 2 bases and J 0 bases; bases outside gene matches: 13. This CDR3 is built from 21 residues. The V gene's germline CDR1 is SGHNT and CDR2 YYREEE (reference sequence). The chain's CDR3 is CASSFGASGGSFFSGANVLTF. CDR3 bases: TGTGCCAGCAGCTTCGGGGCTAGCGGGGGGTCTTTCTTCTCTGGGGCCAACGTCCTGACTTTC. Together with reference TRBV5-4 and TRBJ2-6, the CDR3 gives the full variable domain: ETGVTQSPTHLIKTRGQQVTLRCSSQSGHNTVSWYQQALGQGPQFIFQYYREEENGRGNFPPRFSGLQFPNYSSELNVNALELDDSALYLCASSFGASGGSFFSGANVLTFGAGSRLTVL.

The chain has TRBV4-1 and TRBJ2-1, with D perhaps matching TRBD2 (6 bases). The CDR3 is made up of 13 amino acids. Germline V gives CDR1 MGHRA, CDR2 YSYEKL. V shed 8 bases and J shed 0 bases, with 8 bases lying between them. The CDR3 is CASGGVSYNEQFF. Written as DNA, the CDR3 is TGCGCCAGCGGAGGGGTCTCCTACAATGAGCAGTTCTTC.

V and J are TRBV15 and TRBJ2-3, with unresolved D. Trimming stripped 0 bases from V and 6 bases from J, with 10 bases between. CDR3 length: 14 amino acids. Germline V lookup: CDR1 LNHNV, CDR2 YYDKDF (reference sequence). As DNA, the CDR3 is TGTGCCACCAGCAGAGATAATTCCGCGGATACGCAGTATTTT. This codes for CATSRDNSADTQYF.

The genes are TRBV2 and TRBJ1-4; possibly TRBD1 for D (5 bases). The CDR3 totals 16 residues. V shed 6 bases and J shed 2 bases, with 16 bases lying between them. Germline V gives CDR1 SNHLY, CDR2 FYNNEI. In nucleotides, the CDR3 is TGTGCCAGCAGGCTGGGGGACCGCTCGACTAATGAAAAACTGTTTTTT. Protein: CASRLGDRSTNEKLFF. Based on the CDR3 plus reference TRBV2 and TRBJ1-4, the full variable domain is EPEVTQTPSHQVTQMGQEVILRCVPISNHLYFYWYRQILGQKVEFLVSFYNNEISEKSEIFDDQFSVERPDGSNFTLKIRSTKLEDSAMYFCASRLGDRSTNEKLFFGSGTQLSVL.

The rearrangement joins TRBV10-3 to TRBJ2-7; D might be TRBD2 (5 bases). This CDR3 contains 14 residues. V gave up 3 bases and J gave up 5 bases, with 14 bases separating them. The germline gives CDR1 ENHRY, CDR2 SYGVKD. DNA of the CDR3: TGTGCCATCAGTGATCTGTGGAGGAGCCACGAGCAGTACTTC. Its protein is CAISDLWRSHEQYF.

The chain uses TRBV12-3 or TRBV12-4 and TRBJ1-4; D gene ambiguous. This CDR3 region has 13 residues. The V and J ends lost 5 bases and 8 bases respectively, with 12 bases between them. In DNA, the CDR3 is TGTGCCAGCAGTCCGCAACTACAGGAAAAACTGTTTTTT. It is translated as CASSPQLQEKLFF.

V gene TRBV20-1 combines with J gene TRBJ2-4, with a tentative D call TRBD1 (6 bases). The germline V and J ends were trimmed by 1 base and 5 bases, with 9 bases remaining between them. Germline V gene sequence: CDR1 DFQATT, CDR2 SNEGSKA (reference sequence). This CDR3 is built from 13 residues. This CDR3 is CSARGTDQNIQYF. CDR3 nucleotide sequence: TGCAGTGCTAGAGGGACAGATCAAAACATTCAGTACTTC.

The chain has TRBV11-2 and TRBJ2-5; no clear D gene. There are 13 residues in the CDR3. The V end lost 1 base, the J end lost 5 bases, and 8 bases lay between the germline ends. The germline CDR1 and CDR2 sequences are SGHAT and FQNNGV. This CDR3 is CASSLGTTETQYF. CDR3 coding DNA: TGTGCCAGCAGCTTAGGAACTACGGAGACCCAGTACTTC.

This clonotype was observed a handful of times. This chain connects TRBV6-5 to TRBJ2-1; D unresolved. CDR3 length equals 16 residues. Germline V lookup: CDR1 MNHEY, CDR2 SVGAGI. V was pared by 0 bases and J by 0 bases, with 9 bases between. The CDR3 is CASSYSFRASYNEQFF. The DNA of the CDR3 is TGTGCCAGCAGTTACTCGTTCCGGGCCTCCTACAATGAGCAGTTCTTC.

The V and J genes are TRBV29-1 and TRBJ2-3; 8 bases fit TRBD2. This CDR3 is 15 amino acids long. The trim removed 4 bases at V and 6 bases at J, leaving 12 bases unmatched. Looked up from germline, CDR1 is SQVTM and CDR2 is ANQGSEA. CDR3 DNA: TGCAGCGTTGTTTTTCAGGGAGCGGGGGCGGATACGCAGTATTTT. Protein product: CSVVFQGAGADTQYF.

This CDR3 is CSAERRVQETQYF. The DNA of the CDR3 is TGCAGCGCCGAACGCAGGGTCCAAGAGACCCAGTACTTC. The rearrangement uses TRBV29-1 and TRBJ2-5; D is possibly TRBD1 (5 bases). The CDR3 is 13 residues long. Germline loops: CDR1 SQVTM, CDR2 ANQGSEA. Trimming removed 7 bases at V and 1 base at J, with 13 bases between.

The chain joins TRBV27 to TRBJ2-5, with 7 bases that match TRBD2. This CDR3 is 13 amino acids long. Trimming took 3 bases from V and 5 from J; bases not matched to a gene: 3. Germline V gene data show CDR1 as MNHEY and CDR2 as SMNVEV (reference sequence). CDR3 coding DNA: TGTGCCAGCAGTTTTTCCGGGGGGGAGACCCAGTACTTC. Encoded protein: CASSFSGGETQYF.

V and J are TRBV10-3 and TRBJ1-3, with D maybe TRBD1 (6 bases). Trimming removed 6 bases from V and 0 bases from J, with 12 bases in between. Germline lookup yields CDR1 ENHRY and CDR2 SYGVKD. CDR3 length: 15 amino acids. The DNA of the CDR3 is TGTGCCATCAGGGCCGACAGGAGCTCTGGAAACACCATATATTTT. It translates to CAIRADRSSGNTIYF.

The table lists this clonotype with many counts. This chain links TRBV7-3 with TRBJ2-2, with TRBD1 as a possible D gene (6 bases). The length of the CDR3 is 14 residues. V was clipped by 5 bases and J by 4 bases, with 11 bases between them. Germline loops: CDR1 SGHTA, CDR2 FQGTGA. CDR3 loop: CASSLIGGTGELFF. CDR3 coding DNA: TGTGCCAGCAGCCTCATAGGGGGCACCGGGGAGCTGTTTTTT.

This rearrangement joins TRBV15 to TRBJ2-2; the D gene is possibly TRBD2 (5 bases). The germline V and J ends were trimmed by 1 base and 1 base, with 10 bases remaining between them. Germline V gene lookup returns CDR1 LNHNV and CDR2 YYDKDF (reference sequence). The CDR3 totals 16 residues. Here the CDR3 reads CATSRGQRRNTGELFF. CDR3 sequence (DNA): TGTGCCACCAGCAGAGGTCAGCGGAGGAACACCGGGGAGCTGTTTTTT.

This chain connects TRBV5-1 to TRBJ2-3; 7 bases fit TRBD2. Losses at the gene ends were 5 bases for V and 5 bases for J; bases not matched to a gene: 20. CDR3 length: 18 amino acids. Germline loops: CDR1 SGHRS, CDR2 YFSETQ. The DNA for the CDR3 is TGCGCCAGCAGGTCCACTAGCGTAACTGGATCGCGGGAAGATACGCAGTATTTT. Translated, it gives CASRSTSVTGSREDTQYF. The full variable domain, with the rest looked up from reference TRBV5-1 and TRBJ2-3, is KAGVTQTPRYLIKTRGQQVTLSCSPISGHRSVSWYQQTPGQGLQFLFEYFSETQRNKGNFPGRFSGRQFSNSRSEMNVSTLELGDSALYLCASRSTSVTGSREDTQYFGPGTRLTVL.